The sequence of this T cell receptor (beta chain) was determined in a study of human T cells and chemical hapten exposure. Time point described: pre-sensitization, week 0. Treatment specified: therapeutic diphenylcyclopropenone sensitization with weekly scalp DPC. Germline CDR1 is GTSNPN and CDR2 is SVGIG (reference sequence). V trimming: 8 bases; J trimming: 6 bases; junction bases outside the gene matches: 13. This CDR3 is 14 amino acids long. TCRdb re-derived calls from the RACE reads in MiXCR, one entry per CDR3 protein. This sample has 95,000 to 150,000 distinct CDR3 sequences, with 13% found just once.

This chain uses TRBV30 with TRBJ2-7; 10 nucleotides line up with TRBD2. This sample comprised whole blood, obtained in connection with sensitization to the hapten diphenylcyclopropenone (DPC). The TCR originated in a woman between 18 and 30 years old with alopecia areata. Some clones in this sample may be carry-over from other donors' samples. CDR3 loop: CALNSGTSEAEQYF. The CDR3 DNA reads as TGTGCCCTAAATTCCGGGACTAGCGAGGCCGAGCAGTACTTC.